A selection of T cell receptor beta chains follows, all from one sample in a study of CXCR3-negative and CXCR3-positive naive CD8 T cells. TCRdb re-called the 5' RACE reads, yielding one record per CDR3 amino acid sequence without DNA. This sample carries around 81,000 distinct CDR3 sequences, with 1.5% to 2% going to the ten biggest clones. Material: naive CXCR3- CD8+ T cells from blood. The receptors derive from a human donor in good health. Some clones in this sample may be carry-over from other donors' samples. Each CDR3 is given with its conserved first and last residue.

CDR3: CASSLEGDESGANVLTF
V: TRBV5-5
J: TRBJ2-6

CDR3: CSVDPGLDGTQYF
V: TRBV29-1
J: TRBJ2-5

CDR3: CASSGKERDLQETQYF
V: TRBV10-2
J: TRBJ2-5

CDR3: CASSRGESYEQYF
V: TRBV7-6
J: TRBJ2-7

CDR3: CARGVETNTEAFF
V: TRBV4-3
J: TRBJ1-1

CDR3: CASSQVGVGQTQYF
V: TRBV4-1
J: TRBJ2-5

CDR3: CASSPLAGSQPQHF
V: TRBV7-6
J: TRBJ1-5

CDR3: CASSLVRASNQETQYF
V: TRBV5-1
J: TRBJ2-5

CDR3: CASSFWFGGENTEAFF
V: TRBV7-9
J: TRBJ1-1

CDR3: CAWDRGGVVTEAFF
V: TRBV30
J: TRBJ1-1

CDR3: CASSQIGGNTEAFF
V: TRBV4-1
J: TRBJ1-1

CDR3: CSVEDPGQISYGYTF
V: TRBV29-1
J: TRBJ1-2

CDR3: CASSFLGLETQYF
V: TRBV7-6
J: TRBJ2-5

CDR3: CASSQDGGVSTEAFF
V: TRBV4-3
J: TRBJ1-1

CDR3: CASSADRAHYEQYF
V: TRBV28
J: TRBJ2-7

CDR3: CASSLSPIAGGLHEQYF
V: TRBV7-2
J: TRBJ2-7

CDR3: CSVELSAVSSYNEQFF
V: TRBV29-1
J: TRBJ2-1

CDR3: CASSSTSGGNNEQFF
V: TRBV7-6
J: TRBJ2-1

CDR3: CSVEMAAAEQFF
V: TRBV29-1
J: TRBJ2-1

CDR3: CSAETSGRAFGQFF
V: TRBV20-1
J: TRBJ2-1

CDR3: CASSFRYRGQGATDTQYF
V: TRBV7-9
J: TRBJ2-3

CDR3: CSAPVGVEAFF
V: TRBV29-1
J: TRBJ1-1

CDR3: CASSDRNNYGYTF
V: TRBV25-1
J: TRBJ1-2

CDR3: CASRQTGGEFF
V: TRBV7-9
J: TRBJ2-1

CDR3: CASSQVEQGAGAFF
V: TRBV4-1
J: TRBJ1-1